This T cell receptor beta chain was sequenced for a study of blood T cell repertoires in COVID-19. Study-level information: The United States, Italy and Spain supplied acute and convalescent COVID-19 samples. T cells, B-cell-depleted T cells, or PBMCs provided the cDNA or gDNA that served as material.

Seattle patients were enrolled during active infection and followed longitudinally. The method was immunoSEQ multiplex PCR; TCRdb's version includes in-frame clones alone and lacks a portion of them. The sample lists over 150,000 clones, around nine tenths seen once, with over 2% in the top ten. After removal of 5 bases from V and 5 bases from J, the junction contained 8 bases not matched to a gene. Germline CDR1 is MNHEY and CDR2 is SVGAGI. The CDR3 is 15 residues long. The chain has TRBV6-5 and TRBJ1-1; 10 bases map to TRBD1. Input material: peripheral blood. The receptor was isolated from a woman aged 80 or over with COVID-19, enrolled during active disease. As DNA, the CDR3 is TGTGCCAGCAGTCCCGGGACAGGGGTGGGGACTGAAGCTTTCTTT. This codes for CASSPGTGVGTEAFF.